One and the same sample provided the 27 T cell receptor beta chains below, sequenced in a study of blood T cell repertoires in COVID-19. Sequenced by immunoSEQ multiplex PCR; TCRdb stores in-frame clones only, minus some. Of about 29,000 clones listed, under 85% are singletons. The source material was peripheral blood. These receptors came from a woman in her seventies with active or convalescent COVID-19.

This chain connects TRBV30 to TRBJ2-5; 10 bases are shared with TRBD1. CDR3 length: 14 amino acids. CDR1 is GTSNPN and CDR2 is SVGIG in the germline V gene (reference sequence). Germline trimming cut 1 base from V and 4 bases from J; bases unmatched to any gene: 3. The CDR3 reads CAWSDGQGVETQYF. The CDR3 DNA reads as TGTGCCTGGAGTGATGGACAGGGGGTAGAGACCCAGTACTTC.

V usage is TRBV29-1 and J usage is TRBJ2-1; 7 bases match TRBD2. The CDR3 extends over 17 amino acids. After removal of 7 bases from V and 7 bases from J, the junction contained 22 bases not matched to a gene. From germline, CDR1 is SQVTM and CDR2 ANQGSEA. CDR3 residues: CSGMGSPVGGPENEQFF. CDR3 nucleotides: TGCAGCGGCATGGGGAGCCCGGTGGGAGGGCCGGAGAATGAGCAGTTCTTC.

The chain uses TRBV6-5 and TRBJ2-3, with TRBD2 as a possible D gene (5 bases). The CDR3 sequence is 15 residues long. V was cut by 5 bases and J by 1 base, with 13 bases left in between. From germline, CDR1 is MNHEY and CDR2 SVGAGI. The CDR3: CASSPRERGTDTQYF. CDR3 in DNA: TGTGCCAGCAGTCCGAGGGAAAGGGGCACAGATACGCAGTATTTT.

Concerning this clone itself: Germline and junction disagree at one end, which may indicate a read error. This chain uses TRBV2 with TRBJ1-5; 9 positions match TRBD1. The CDR3 is 17 residues long. The V gene's germline CDR1 is SNHLY and CDR2 FYNNEI. The CDR3 DNA reads TGTGCCAGCAGCGAAGGACAGGGGATGGGCGGCAATCAGCCCCAGCATTTT. Its protein is CASSEGQGMGGNQPQHF.

The CDR3: CASSQQGLAGGRYNEQFF. Written as DNA, the CDR3 is TGCGCCAGCAGCCAGCAGGGACTAGCGGGAGGGAGGTACAATGAGCAGTTCTTC. The chain recombines TRBV4-1 with TRBJ2-1; 16 bases are a match to TRBD2. Looked up from germline, CDR1 is MGHRA and CDR2 is YSYEKL. Trimming at V came to 3 bases and at J to 4 bases, leaving 6 bases not matched to a gene. This CDR3 spans 18 amino acids.

The rearrangement links TRBV6-5 to TRBJ1-2; D is uncertain. This CDR3 comprises 11 residues. V lost 6 bases to trimming and J lost 7 bases, with 9 bases between them. Germline CDR1 is MNHEY and CDR2 is SVGAGI. CDR3 coding DNA: TGTGCCAGCAGGTCGACACGTGGCTACACCTTC. It is translated as CASRSTRGYTF.

This CDR3 is CASTPRSHSNEQFF. In DNA, the CDR3 is TGTGCCAGCACTCCACGGAGTCATTCCAATGAGCAGTTCTTC. This chain links TRBV27 with TRBJ2-1; unclear D gene. The CDR3 is 14 amino acids. The germline gives CDR1 MNHEY, CDR2 SMNVEV (reference sequence). V was pared by 7 bases and J by 6 bases, with 16 bases between.

The chain employs TRBV18 and TRBJ2-5; 8 nucleotides match TRBD1. V lost 3 bases, J lost 4 bases, and 4 bases stayed unmatched. Germline V gene data show CDR1 as KGHSH and CDR2 as LQKENI. CDR3 length: 14 amino acids. The CDR3 sequence is CASSPSGQGETQYF. The CDR3, as DNA: TGTGCCAGCTCACCCTCCGGACAGGGAGAGACCCAGTACTTC.

The rearrangement links TRBV19 to TRBJ1-2; tentatively, D is TRBD1 (6 bases). There are 15 residues in the CDR3. CDR1 is LNHDA and CDR2 is SQIVND in the germline V gene (reference sequence). V gave up 7 bases and J gave up 8 bases, with 23 bases separating them. DNA of the CDR3: TGTGCCAGTACTTCACAGGGCCCCCATACCGGCGGCTACACCTTC. It translates to CASTSQGPHTGGYTF.

This clone has just a few counts. V usage is TRBV20-1 and J usage is TRBJ1-2; the D is unclear. The CDR3 has 10 amino acids. The germline V gene encodes CDR1 DFQATT and CDR2 SNEGSKA (reference sequence). V lost 5 bases and J lost 7, with 8 bases in between. The CDR3 DNA reads as TGCAGTGCTCACAGCCGTGGCTACACCTTC. Encoded protein: CSAHSRGYTF.

The chain combines TRBV5-1 with TRBJ2-3; 11 positions match TRBD2. The CDR3 runs 16 residues. After removal of 0 bases from V and 4 bases from J, the junction contained 4 bases not matched to a gene. CDR1 is SGHRS and CDR2 is YFSETQ in the germline V gene. The CDR3 here is CASSLVLAGGADTQYF. The CDR3 DNA reads as TGCGCCAGCAGCTTGGTCCTAGCGGGGGGTGCAGATACGCAGTATTTT.

With regard to this clone: An end of the junction differs from the germline gene, which may be a read error. This chain's CDR3 is CASSPGGLAGAADTQYF. CDR3 DNA sequence: TGTGCTAGCAGCCCCGGGGGTCTAGCGGGGGCCGCAGATACGCAGTATTTT. This chain links TRBV7-7 with TRBJ2-3, with 10 bases fitting TRBD2. The CDR3 has 17 residues. Germline assignment: CDR1 SSHAT and CDR2 FNYEAQ (reference sequence).

The chain carries TRBV6-2 or TRBV6-3 and TRBJ1-1, with TRBD1 identical over 7 bases. This CDR3 comprises 16 residues. V lost 6 bases to trimming and J lost 0 bases; unmatched junction nucleotides: 10. From germline, CDR1 is MNHEY and CDR2 SVGEGT. CDR3 protein: CASSLRQGAMNTEAFF. In nucleotides, the CDR3 is TGTGCCAGCAGCCTAAGACAGGGAGCAATGAACACTGAAGCTTTCTTT.

This chain links TRBV6-5 with TRBJ1-5, with a weak D call TRBD1 (6 bases). Germline lookup yields CDR1 MNHEY and CDR2 SVGAGI. Trimming pared 4 bases from V and 0 bases from J, leaving 7 bases between. The CDR3 consists of 14 residues. In DNA form, the CDR3 reads TGTGCCAGCAGTTTGGACAGTAGCAATCAGCCCCAGCATTTT. This sequence encodes CASSLDSSNQPQHF.

The V gene is TRBV5-1, the J gene TRBJ1-6, with 11 bases fitting TRBD1. The CDR3 runs to 15 residues. V trimming: 2 bases; J trimming: 7 bases; junction bases outside the gene matches: 2. Germline V gives CDR1 SGHRS, CDR2 YFSETQ. CDR3 DNA: TGCGCCAGCAGCTTACGGACAGGGGGCAATTCACCCCTCCACTTT. Amino acid sequence: CASSLRTGGNSPLHF.

The CDR3, as DNA: TGTGCCAGCAGCGTACGCCAGGGGGCTTGGACAGATACGCAGTATTTT. Protein sequence: CASSVRQGAWTDTQYF. The chain joins TRBV9 to TRBJ2-3, with TRBD1 matching over 8 bases. Germline V CDR1 and CDR2: SGDLS, YYNGEE. CDR3 length: 16 residues. V was pared by 1 base and J by 3 bases, with 7 bases of the junction left unmatched.

The J gene is TRBJ1-1, the V gene TRBV2; tentative D call: TRBD1 (5 bases). V dropped 0 bases and J dropped 4 bases, with 9 bases sitting between them. Germline V gene lookup returns CDR1 SNHLY and CDR2 FYNNEI. The CDR3 is 14 residues long. The CDR3 region is CASSEAGGVTEAFF. The CDR3 DNA reads as TGTGCCAGCAGTGAAGCGGGGGGGGTCACTGAAGCTTTCTTT.

This clone came up a few times. This chain joins TRBV5-4 and TRBJ2-2, with D possibly matching TRBD2 (5 bases). This CDR3 spans 15 amino acids. V gave up 1 base and J gave up 3 bases, with 10 bases separating them. Germline V gene lookup returns CDR1 SGHNT and CDR2 YYREEE (reference sequence). CDR3 DNA: TGTGCCAGCAGCTTGTTTACTAGGGACACCGGGGAGCTGTTTTTT. Its translation is CASSLFTRDTGELFF.

This chain uses TRBV11-3 with TRBJ2-3, with 9 bases aligning to TRBD2. Trimming cost V 5 bases and J 9 bases; bases outside gene matches: 12. The CDR3 is made up of 15 amino acids. The V gene's germline CDR1 is SGHNT and CDR2 YENEEA. The CDR3 region has the DNA TGTGCCAGCAGCCCTAACCCGACTAGCGGCCACACGCAGTATTTT. It is translated as CASSPNPTSGHTQYF.

This chain links TRBV6-5 with TRBJ1-5; 8 bases match TRBD1. The germline gives CDR1 MNHEY, CDR2 SVGAGI. Trimming at V came to 6 bases and at J to 7 bases, leaving 11 bases not matched to a gene. The CDR3 totals 15 residues. The CDR3 DNA follows: TGTGCCAGCAGAAAAACCAGGGGGCGAGGCCAGCCCCAGCATTTT. As protein: CASRKTRGRGQPQHF.

The CDR3 nucleotides read TGTGCCAGCAGGCTAGACAGGGTTGTTTACGAGCAGTACTTC. Translating gives CASRLDRVVYEQYF. The chain couples TRBV6-5 to TRBJ2-7; 7 positions match TRBD1. The CDR3 loop spans 14 amino acids. Germline V gene lookup returns CDR1 MNHEY and CDR2 SVGAGI. V trimming: 6 bases; J trimming: 4 bases; junction bases outside the gene matches: 9.

CDR3: CSASDFSYEQYF. CDR3 DNA: TGCAGTGCCAGTGACTTCTCCTACGAGCAGTACTTC. The rearrangement links TRBV20-1 to TRBJ2-7; no clear D gene. Deletions cut 6 bases from V and 0 bases from J, with 9 bases between. Germline V lookup: CDR1 DFQATT, CDR2 SNEGSKA (reference sequence). The CDR3 consists of 12 residues.

The V call is TRBV29-1, the J call TRBJ1-1; the D is unclear. CDR1 is SQVTM and CDR2 is ANQGSEA in the germline V gene. The ends were cut back, 4 bases at V and 5 bases at J, with 11 bases in the middle. The CDR3 has 12 residues. CDR3 protein: CSVVGEGTEAFF. DNA for the CDR3: TGCAGCGTTGTCGGGGAAGGGACTGAAGCTTTCTTT.

The rearrangement uses TRBV30 and TRBJ1-5; D uncertain. V lost 4 bases and J 0 bases, leaving 7 bases between the germline ends. This CDR3 is 13 amino acids long. Germline-derived CDR1 and CDR2 are GTSNPN and SVGIG (reference sequence). As DNA, the CDR3 is TGTGCCTGGACAGTCGATAGCAATCAGCCCCAGCATTTT. Its translation is CAWTVDSNQPQHF.

The V call is TRBV12-3 or TRBV12-4, the J call TRBJ2-3, with D perhaps TRBD1 (6 bases). The CDR3 runs to 13 residues. The V gene lost 7 bases and the J gene lost 4 bases, with 12 bases spanning the gap. The CDR3 sequence is CASTNDRSDTQYF. The CDR3 DNA follows: TGTGCCAGCACCAATGACAGGTCAGATACGCAGTATTTT.

V is TRBV7-8 and J is TRBJ2-3; 10 nucleotides line up with TRBD2. Germline assignment: CDR1 SGHVS and CDR2 FQNEAQ. The CDR3 is 13 amino acids. V was clipped by 8 bases and J by 6 bases; unmatched bases: 5. The CDR3 reads CASHGLAADTQYF. The CDR3 DNA reads as TGTGCCAGCCATGGACTAGCGGCGGATACGCAGTATTTT.

This clone was counted between two and nine times. V and J are TRBV6-2 or TRBV6-3 and TRBJ1-1; D remains unclear. Per germline, CDR1 MNHEY and CDR2 SVGEGT. The CDR3 has 14 residues. Trimming took 0 bases from V and 5 from J, leaving 10 bases between them. CDR3 bases: TGTGCCAGCAGTTACTCAGAGGGATGGACTGAAGCTTTCTTT. Its protein product is CASSYSEGWTEAFF.